This TCR beta chain is drawn from a study of CD8+ T cells in alopecia areata. Treatment defined: oral pan-JAK inhibitor, 5-10 mg twice daily. The authors extracted RNA and reverse transcribed it into cDNA as the sequencing template. Clones were read by immunoSEQ multiplex PCR, and TCRdb kept only the in-frame ones, dropping some. The sample carries some 150,000 clones, about 85% recorded once. V was clipped by 4 bases and J by 5 bases, with 15 bases between them. Germline V gene lookup returns CDR1 SGHAT and CDR2 FQDESV (reference sequence). This CDR3 contains 14 residues. The material was CD8+ T cells sorted from blood, obtained at week 4, from a patient treated with tofacitinib. The rearrangement joins TRBV11-1 to TRBJ2-7, with D unclear. This clonotype was sampled from a human donor with alopecia areata. The CDR3 here is CASSSDMGMDEQYF. Written as DNA, the CDR3 is TGTGCCAGCAGCTCAGACATGGGCATGGACGAGCAGTACTTC.